The rows below give T cell receptor beta chains drawn from one sample of a study of cytomegalovirus exposure and HLA in healthy donors. The protocol was immunoSEQ multiplex PCR, while the TCRdb copy is restricted to in-frame clones and leaves out a portion. Of 50,000 to 55,000 clones in the sample, about 70% were seen once. The sample consisted of PBMCs. These TCRs come from a woman aged 50 to 60 in good health and CMV-seropositive. Each CDR3 is given with its conserved first and last residue. The order of the fields is D gene, clone size, J gene, V gene, CDR3 DNA, CDR3 protein. A D gene is named only where the DNA matches it firmly. Not all rows give a size; the values are once, few, many and, for expanded clones, a class.

D gene: .
clone size: .
J gene: TRBJ2-3
V gene: TRBV9
CDR3 DNA: TGTGCCAGCAGCGTAAGCCTATCTAGCACAGATACGCAGTATTTT
CDR3 protein: CASSVSLSSTDTQYF

D gene: TRBD2
clone size: .
J gene: TRBJ2-1
V gene: TRBV4-1
CDR3 DNA: TGCGCCAGCAGCCAAGCTAGGCGGGAGTACGAGCAGTTCTTC
CDR3 protein: CASSQARREYEQFF

D gene: .
clone size: .
J gene: TRBJ2-7
V gene: TRBV4-3
CDR3 DNA: TGCGCCAGCAGCCTGCTCAGGGGCTCCTACGAGCAGTACTTC
CDR3 protein: CASSLLRGSYEQYF

D gene: TRBD2
clone size: .
J gene: TRBJ2-1
V gene: TRBV7-3
CDR3 DNA: TGTGCCAGCAGCTTGACTAGCGGGAGGGATGAGCAGTTCTTC
CDR3 protein: CASSLTSGRDEQFF

D gene: TRBD2
clone size: many
J gene: TRBJ2-3
V gene: TRBV7-2
CDR3 DNA: TGTGCCAGCAGCTCCAACTCAGCGGGGGGGATAGCGCAGTATTTT
CDR3 protein: CASSSNSAGGIAQYF

D gene: .
clone size: .
J gene: TRBJ1-2
V gene: TRBV7-9
CDR3 DNA: TGTGCCAGCAGCCCCAACGGGGTTACGAACTATGGCTACACCTTC
CDR3 protein: CASSPNGVTNYGYTF

D gene: TRBD2
clone size: .
J gene: TRBJ2-7
V gene: TRBV7-2
CDR3 DNA: TGTGCCTCCGGGGGGGACGGGAGAGGGTACGAGCAGTACTTC
CDR3 protein: CASGGDGRGYEQYF

D gene: TRBD1
clone size: few
J gene: TRBJ2-2
V gene: TRBV27
CDR3 DNA: TGTGCCAGCAGCCTAATTCGGACAGGGTCTGGGGAGCTGTTTTTT
CDR3 protein: CASSLIRTGSGELFF

D gene: TRBD1
clone size: few
J gene: TRBJ1-1
V gene: TRBV15
CDR3 DNA: TGTGCCACCAGCAGAGATGCGGGACAGCTTGAAGCTTTCTTT
CDR3 protein: CATSRDAGQLEAFF

D gene: TRBD1
clone size: .
J gene: TRBJ1-2
V gene: TRBV4-3
CDR3 DNA: TGCGCCAGCAGCCAAGGGTCTCGGGACAGCTATGGCTACACCTTC
CDR3 protein: CASSQGSRDSYGYTF

D gene: .
clone size: .
J gene: TRBJ2-2
V gene: TRBV6-5
CDR3 DNA: TGTGCCAGCAGTTACTCTTCCCTCGGGGCCGGGGAGCTGTTTTTT
CDR3 protein: CASSYSSLGAGELFF

D gene: TRBD2
clone size: .
J gene: TRBJ2-7
V gene: TRBV7-9
CDR3 DNA: TGTGCCAGCAGCCTCCGGGCTAGCGGATCCTACGAGCAGTACTTC
CDR3 protein: CASSLRASGSYEQYF

D gene: .
clone size: .
J gene: TRBJ1-4
V gene: TRBV6-5
CDR3 DNA: TGTGCCAGCAGCCCACGAGCTGCAACTAATGAAAAACTGTTTTTT
CDR3 protein: CASSPRAATNEKLFF

D gene: .
clone size: .
J gene: TRBJ2-5
V gene: TRBV5-4
CDR3 DNA: TGTGCCAGCAGCTTGAGGGGGGGCTTCCAAGAGACCCAGTACTTC
CDR3 protein: CASSLRGGFQETQYF

D gene: .
clone size: .
J gene: TRBJ1-6
V gene: TRBV7-6
CDR3 DNA: TGTGCCAGCAGCTTAGCCAGTGGCAGGGCAAGTTCACCCCTCCACTTT
CDR3 protein: CASSLASGRASSPLHF

D gene: TRBD2
clone size: .
J gene: TRBJ2-1
V gene: TRBV29-1
CDR3 DNA: TGCAGCGTTGGGCCCGGGACTAGCGCTTACAATGAGCAGTTCTTC
CDR3 protein: CSVGPGTSAYNEQFF

D gene: TRBD2
clone size: .
J gene: TRBJ2-3
V gene: TRBV9
CDR3 DNA: TGTGCCAGCAGCTATAGCGGGAGAAGGTCAGATACGCAGTATTTT
CDR3 protein: CASSYSGRRSDTQYF

D gene: .
clone size: .
J gene: TRBJ2-1
V gene: TRBV6-5
CDR3 DNA: TGTGCCAGCAGTCGGACTGGTGGGAATGAGCAGTTCTTC
CDR3 protein: CASSRTGGNEQFF

D gene: TRBD2
clone size: .
J gene: TRBJ2-2
V gene: TRBV19
CDR3 DNA: TGTGCCAGTACCCCCATGGGGGGGAGGGACACCGGGGAGCTGTTTTTT
CDR3 protein: CASTPMGGRDTGELFF

D gene: TRBD1
clone size: .
J gene: TRBJ1-1
V gene: TRBV4-3
CDR3 DNA: TGCGCCAGCAGCCCCTATGGACAGGGGAACACTGAAGCTTTCTTT
CDR3 protein: CASSPYGQGNTEAFF

D gene: TRBD1
clone size: .
J gene: TRBJ1-1
V gene: TRBV28
CDR3 DNA: TGTGCCAGCAGTATACCATACAGGGGGAGGAACACTGAAGCTTTCTTT
CDR3 protein: CASSIPYRGRNTEAFF

D gene: TRBD1
clone size: .
J gene: TRBJ1-2
V gene: TRBV27
CDR3 DNA: TGTGCCAGCAGTTCGGACAGGGGCTTCTATGGCTACACCTTC
CDR3 protein: CASSSDRGFYGYTF

D gene: TRBD2
clone size: .
J gene: TRBJ2-1
V gene: TRBV6-5
CDR3 DNA: TGTGCCAGCAGTTACTCGCCACCCCGACTAGCGGGTGCGCAGTTCTTC
CDR3 protein: CASSYSPPRLAGAQFF

D gene: .
clone size: .
J gene: TRBJ1-3
V gene: TRBV30
CDR3 DNA: TGTGCCTGGAACCTCGGACTGACTGGAAACACCATATATTTT
CDR3 protein: CAWNLGLTGNTIYF

D gene: TRBD2
clone size: .
J gene: TRBJ2-1
V gene: TRBV5-1
CDR3 DNA: TGCGCCAGCAGCCCACTGACTAGCGGGGGACTCAATGAGCAGTTCTTC
CDR3 protein: CASSPLTSGGLNEQFF

D gene: TRBD1
clone size: .
J gene: TRBJ2-5
V gene: TRBV2
CDR3 DNA: TGTGCCAGCAGTGAAGGGACAGGCGGGACCCAGTACTTC
CDR3 protein: CASSEGTGGTQYF

D gene: TRBD2
clone size: .
J gene: TRBJ2-3
V gene: TRBV5-4
CDR3 DNA: TGTGCCAGCAGAATCTCGACTAGCGTCCACGCAGATACGCAGTATTTT
CDR3 protein: CASRISTSVHADTQYF

D gene: .
clone size: once
J gene: TRBJ2-7
V gene: TRBV4-1
CDR3 DNA: TGCGCCAGCAGCCTCTTCGACAGCAAATATAGCTCCTACGAGCAGTACTTC
CDR3 protein: CASSLFDSKYSSYEQYF

D gene: TRBD2
clone size: .
J gene: TRBJ2-1
V gene: TRBV2
CDR3 DNA: TGTGCCAGCAGCCCGACCGAGGAGCGGGGATCCTACAATGAGCAGTTCTTC
CDR3 protein: CASSPTEERGSYNEQFF

D gene: .
clone size: .
J gene: TRBJ2-2
V gene: TRBV6-5
CDR3 DNA: TGTGCCAGCAGTTACCGGCCCCACTCGGGGACCGGGGAGCTGTTTTTT
CDR3 protein: CASSYRPHSGTGELFF

D gene: .
clone size: .
J gene: TRBJ1-6
V gene: TRBV4-3
CDR3 DNA: TGCGCCAGCAGCCAAGACGTTCAGGGAAAATCACCCCTCCACTTT
CDR3 protein: CASSQDVQGKSPLHF

D gene: TRBD2
clone size: .
J gene: TRBJ2-1
V gene: TRBV7-2
CDR3 DNA: TGTGCCAGCAGTTCAACAAGTCGGGTAGCGGGAGTCAATGAGCAGTTCTTC
CDR3 protein: CASSSTSRVAGVNEQFF

D gene: .
clone size: .
J gene: TRBJ1-4
V gene: TRBV28
CDR3 DNA: TGTGCCAGCAGTTTGTCCCTACGGGTTGGGGGCGCTGAAAAACTGTTTTTT
CDR3 protein: CASSLSLRVGGAEKLFF

D gene: TRBD2
clone size: .
J gene: TRBJ2-1
V gene: TRBV9
CDR3 DNA: TGTGCCAGCAGCGTAGATGCGGGAGTCAGGAATGAGCAGTTCTTC
CDR3 protein: CASSVDAGVRNEQFF

D gene: TRBD2
clone size: .
J gene: TRBJ2-1
V gene: TRBV18
CDR3 DNA: TGTGCCACCCTAGCGGGGGCGGGGCACAATGAGCAGTTCTTC
CDR3 protein: CATLAGAGHNEQFF

D gene: .
clone size: few
J gene: TRBJ1-6
V gene: TRBV19
CDR3 DNA: TGTGCCAGTACAGCCAGGGCCGATTCACCCCTCCACTTT
CDR3 protein: CASTARADSPLHF

D gene: .
clone size: .
J gene: TRBJ2-1
V gene: TRBV6-1
CDR3 DNA: TGTGCCAGCAGGCTTAGGGGGAAAGGCAATGAGCAGTTCTTC
CDR3 protein: CASRLRGKGNEQFF

D gene: .
clone size: .
J gene: TRBJ2-3
V gene: TRBV5-6
CDR3 DNA: TGTGCCAGCAGCTTGGGACTCACAGATACGCAGTATTTT
CDR3 protein: CASSLGLTDTQYF

D gene: .
clone size: .
J gene: TRBJ2-2
V gene: TRBV7-2
CDR3 DNA: TGTGCCAGCAGCTTACTAAGTTTGAACACCGGGGAGCTGTTTTTT
CDR3 protein: CASSLLSLNTGELFF

D gene: TRBD2
clone size: .
J gene: TRBJ2-7
V gene: TRBV7-2
CDR3 DNA: TGTGCCAGCAGCTCGTTTCTAAGCGGGAGCAACTACGAGCAGTACTTC
CDR3 protein: CASSSFLSGSNYEQYF

D gene: .
clone size: few
J gene: TRBJ1-3
V gene: TRBV5-4
CDR3 DNA: TGTGCCAGCAGCTCTCCCGAGAGCGCTGGAGGGAACACCATATATTTT
CDR3 protein: CASSSPESAGGNTIYF

D gene: .
clone size: .
J gene: TRBJ1-1
V gene: TRBV13
CDR3 DNA: TGTGCCAGCAGCTTCGGGAAGGGCTATGAAGCTTTCTTT
CDR3 protein: CASSFGKGYEAFF

D gene: TRBD1
clone size: .
J gene: TRBJ2-5
V gene: TRBV27
CDR3 DNA: TGTGCCACCGTCGACAGGGGGCGAGGAGAGACCCAGTACTTC
CDR3 protein: CATVDRGRGETQYF

D gene: .
clone size: once
J gene: TRBJ2-1
V gene: TRBV4-1
CDR3 DNA: TGCGCCAGCAGCCAATCCCAGCGGGACAAGTTCTTC
CDR3 protein: CASSQSQRDKFF

D gene: TRBD1
clone size: .
J gene: TRBJ1-2
V gene: TRBV5-1
CDR3 DNA: TGCGCCAGCAGCTTGTCGGGACAGGGAGAAGGCTACACCTTC
CDR3 protein: CASSLSGQGEGYTF

D gene: .
clone size: .
J gene: TRBJ1-5
V gene: TRBV6-5
CDR3 DNA: TGTGCCAGCAGTTACTTCTCTGCGGGGCCCCAGCATTTT
CDR3 protein: CASSYFSAGPQHF

D gene: .
clone size: few
J gene: TRBJ1-1
V gene: TRBV2
CDR3 DNA: TGTGCCAGCAGTGAAAGGGGTAGGAGCACTGAAGCTTTCTTT
CDR3 protein: CASSERGRSTEAFF

D gene: .
clone size: few
J gene: TRBJ1-4
V gene: TRBV28
CDR3 DNA: TGTGCCAGCAGTCTCGGGGGGGATAATGAAAAACTGTTTTTT
CDR3 protein: CASSLGGDNEKLFF

D gene: TRBD1
clone size: .
J gene: TRBJ1-4
V gene: TRBV28
CDR3 DNA: TGTGCCAGCAGTTTCACCCTTAATCCCGGGACAGGTATCCCTAGTGCCCGAAAACTGTTTTTT
CDR3 protein: CASSFTLNPGTGIPSARKLFF

D gene: TRBD2
clone size: .
J gene: TRBJ2-7
V gene: TRBV28
CDR3 DNA: TGTGCCAGATCGAATGACGGGACTAGCGGGACGAGAGTATACGAGCAGTACTTC
CDR3 protein: CARSNDGTSGTRVYEQYF

D gene: TRBD1
clone size: .
J gene: TRBJ1-2
V gene: TRBV5-4
CDR3 DNA: TGTGCCAGCAGCCGTCCTGGGACAGGGGGAAATGGCTACACCTTC
CDR3 protein: CASSRPGTGGNGYTF

D gene: .
clone size: .
J gene: TRBJ2-4
V gene: TRBV30
CDR3 DNA: TGTGCCTGGGCGGTTGGAGGCGCAGGCAAAAACATTCAGTACTTC
CDR3 protein: CAWAVGGAGKNIQYF

D gene: TRBD2
clone size: .
J gene: TRBJ2-3
V gene: TRBV7-3
CDR3 DNA: TGTGCCAGCAGCTGGACTAGCGGGAGGGTAGATACGCAGTATTTT
CDR3 protein: CASSWTSGRVDTQYF

D gene: .
clone size: .
J gene: TRBJ1-2
V gene: TRBV4-3
CDR3 DNA: TGCGCCAGCAGCCAAGATTGGGCCCCGACAGTTTTGGACTATGGCTACACCTTC
CDR3 protein: CASSQDWAPTVLDYGYTF

D gene: .
clone size: .
J gene: TRBJ2-7
V gene: TRBV13
CDR3 DNA: TGTGCCAGCAGCCCGTTAGACTACGAGCAGTACTTC
CDR3 protein: CASSPLDYEQYF

D gene: TRBD2
clone size: .
J gene: TRBJ2-3
V gene: TRBV19
CDR3 DNA: TGTGCCAGTAGTCCCGGACTAGCGGGTGGGTTCGATACGCAGTATTTT
CDR3 protein: CASSPGLAGGFDTQYF

D gene: .
clone size: .
J gene: TRBJ2-2
V gene: TRBV5-4
CDR3 DNA: TGTGCCAGCAGCTTTCGACAGGGAGGTGGAACCGGGGAGCTGTTTTTT
CDR3 protein: CASSFRQGGGTGELFF

D gene: .
clone size: .
J gene: TRBJ1-1
V gene: TRBV2
CDR3 DNA: TGTGCCAGCACACGCTGGGGGGGAGGGAGCACTGAAGCTTTCTTT
CDR3 protein: CASTRWGGGSTEAFF

D gene: .
clone size: .
J gene: TRBJ2-1
V gene: TRBV9
CDR3 DNA: TGTGCCAGCAGCCGACAGGCGTCCTACAATGAGCAGTTCTTC
CDR3 protein: CASSRQASYNEQFF

D gene: .
clone size: .
J gene: TRBJ2-7
V gene: TRBV15
CDR3 DNA: TGTGCCACCAGCAGAGAGCGCGAGTACGAGCAGTACTTC
CDR3 protein: CATSREREYEQYF